This T cell receptor beta chain was recovered during a study of PD-L1 blockade in urothelial cancer. Across the study: Per blood sample, T cells had a median of around 140,000.

There are 19 residues in the CDR3. Germline CDR1 and CDR2: LNHDA and SQIVND (reference sequence). V dropped 10 bases and J dropped 6 bases, with 33 bases sitting between them. Produced via immunoSEQ multiplex PCR; TCRdb's table is partial and in-frame only. The sample carries tens of thousands of clones, around 80% recorded once. Time point here: pretreatment peripheral blood. The TCR was taken from a man aged 55 to 70 with urothelial cancer. V usage is TRBV19 and J usage is TRBJ2-2; the D gene is possibly TRBD2 (6 bases). The specimen comprised PBMCs, sampled around atezolizumab (anti-PD-L1) treatment. DNA of the CDR3: TGTGCCACCGTGAACTCGGGGGTCAGTAGCCCCACCACCGCCGGGGAGCTGTTTTTT. Protein: CATVNSGVSSPTTAGELFF. The complete variable domain, with remaining parts taken from reference TRBV19 and TRBJ2-2, reads DGGITQSPKYLFRKEGQNVTLSCEQNLNHDAMYWYRQDPGQGLRLIYYSQIVNDFQKGDIAEGYSVSREKKESFPLTVTSAQKNPTAFYLCATVNSGVSSPTTAGELFFGEGSRLTVL.